What follows is one T cell receptor beta chain and its context. Its antigen remains unknown. This entry is derived from a study of graft-versus-host responses after intestinal transplantation. Study summary: In this cohort, recipients had multivisceral, liver-intestinal, or isolated intestinal transplants. Every one of the recipients received anti-thymocyte globulin induction and afterwards took tacrolimus and steroids for three to four years.

The repertoire was sequenced with immunoSEQ multiplex PCR; TCRdb's copy has only in-frame clones and lacks some. The table lists roughly 97,000 clones, 90% of them singletons. Study observations and caveats: An association linked early post-transplant HvG declines with peak circulating GvH clone levels. Marrow from the recipient contained GvH clones, some of which had appeared first in ileum or blood.

The CDR3 contains 12 residues. V was trimmed by 2 bases and J by 5 bases, leaving 1 base between them. Per germline, CDR1 LNHDA and CDR2 SQIVND (reference sequence). The chain recombines TRBV19 with TRBJ1-6; D is unclear. The receptor was derived from a human patient who received an intestinal transplant, so some T cells may come from the graft donor. The sample consisted of PBMCs, taken just under 460 days after intestinal transplant. CDR3 nucleotide sequence: TGTGCCAGTAGTATAAATAATTCACCCCTCCACTTT. Translated: CASSINNSPLHF. Combining the CDR3 with reference TRBV19 and TRBJ1-6 gives the whole variable domain DGGITQSPKYLFRKEGQNVTLSCEQNLNHDAMYWYRQDPGQGLRLIYYSQIVNDFQKGDIAEGYSVSREKKESFPLTVTSAQKNPTAFYLCASSINNSPLHFGNGTRLTVT.